This TCR beta chain was recorded in a study of response to subunit inactivated influenza vaccine. Trimming removed 4 bases at V and 9 bases at J, with 15 bases between. Germline V gives CDR1 LGHDT, CDR2 YNNKEL (reference sequence). CDR3 size: 13 residues. TCRdb re-called the RT-PCR reads through MiXCR, storing one row per CDR3 protein. There are about 500,000 distinct CDR3 sequences in the sample; under 8.5% occur only once, and about an eighth lies in the top ten. This clonotype was recorded at least ten times. The J gene is TRBJ1-2, the V gene TRBV3-1; D gene uncertain. The clonotype was recovered from a man aged 50 to 69 who received an inactivated influenza vaccine. Sequenced material: PBMCs from blood, taken roughly 24 months after vaccination. The CDR3 protein is CASSLGDARSYTF. The DNA of the CDR3 is TGTGCCAGCAGCCTCGGTGATGCTAGGAGCTACACCTTC.